The 28 T cell receptor beta chains given below trace back to one sample, sequenced in a study of T cell repertoires in cytomegalovirus infection. TCRdb ran MiXCR on the reads and lists one entry per CDR3 protein. The repertoire holds more than 150,000 distinct CDR3 sequences, with about 15% as singletons. Sequenced sample: CD8+ T cells from PBMCs. These TCRs come from a human donor in good health (CMV status not recorded). Some clones in this sample may be carry-over from other donors' samples.

There are a few counts of this clonotype. This chain links TRBV28 with TRBJ1-1; D not certain. Germline V gene lookup returns CDR1 MDHEN and CDR2 SYDVKM. This CDR3 spans 10 amino acids. V gave up 4 bases and J gave up 11 bases, with 8 bases separating them. The CDR3 loop is CASSSVGAFF. CDR3 bases: TGTGCCAGCAGTTCGGTCGGGGCTTTCTTT.

The J gene is TRBJ1-1, the V gene TRBV7-2; unclear D gene. The germline V and J ends were trimmed by 4 bases and 0 bases, with 21 bases remaining between them. Per germline, CDR1 SGHTA and CDR2 FQGNSA. The CDR3 sequence is 18 residues long. Here the CDR3 reads CASSSGSRGMRMNTEAFF. In nucleotides, the CDR3 is TGTGCCAGCAGCTCAGGTAGTCGGGGTATGAGAATGAACACTGAAGCTTTCTTT.

This chain connects TRBV7-9 to TRBJ2-5; TRBD1 might be the D (6 bases). This CDR3 comprises 20 residues. V was cut by 5 bases and J by 0 bases, with 28 bases left in between. The germline V gene encodes CDR1 SEHNR and CDR2 FQNEAQ (reference sequence). The CDR3 protein is CASSVTSGTTVGWYQETQYF. The CDR3 nucleotides are TGTGCCAGCAGCGTCACTTCCGGGACAACTGTTGGCTGGTACCAAGAGACCCAGTACTTC. The complete variable domain, with remaining parts taken from reference TRBV7-9 and TRBJ2-5, reads DTGVSQNPRHKITKRGQNVTFRCDPISEHNRLYWYRQTLGQGPEFLTYFQNEAQLEKSRLLSDRFSAERPKGSFSTLEIQRTEQGDSAMYLCASSVTSGTTVGWYQETQYFGPGTRLLVL.

This clonotype was detected a few times. This chain uses TRBV14 with TRBJ1-3; perhaps TRBD1 as D (6 bases). The V and J ends lost 4 bases and 5 bases respectively, with 15 bases between them. The CDR3 spans 15 residues. Germline lookup yields CDR1 SGHDN and CDR2 FVKESK. DNA for the CDR3: TGTGCCAGCAGCCTCGGAGGGGGTGCTAGAAACACCATATATTTT. Translated: CASSLGGGARNTIYF. The whole variable domain, filled in from reference TRBV14 and TRBJ1-3, reads EAGVTQFPSHSVIEKGQTVTLRCDPISGHDNLYWYRRVMGKEIKFLLHFVKESKQDESGMPNNRFLAERTGGTYSTLKVQPAELEDSGVYFCASSLGGGARNTIYFGEGSWLTVV.

This clonotype was recorded a few times. The V call is TRBV7-8, the J call TRBJ2-5; possibly TRBD1 or TRBD2 for D (7 bases each). Germline lookup yields CDR1 SGHVS and CDR2 FQNEAQ. This CDR3 region has 16 residues. V was cut by 5 bases and J by 3 bases, with 19 bases left in between. CDR3 amino acids: CASSPRQGRGEETQYF. CDR3 sequence (DNA): TGTGCCAGCAGCCCTAGACAGGGACGGGGGGAAGAGACCCAGTACTTC.

V is TRBV6-2 or TRBV6-3 and J is TRBJ2-7; 8 nucleotides match TRBD2. The ends lost 7 bases at V and 4 bases at J; junction bases unmatched: 18. Germline assignment: CDR1 MNHEY and CDR2 SVGEGT. This CDR3 is 17 amino acids long. Here the CDR3 DNA reads TGTGCCAGCAACACCGGGACTAGAGCGACGACGGTATACGAGCAGTACTTC. Protein product: CASNTGTRATTVYEQYF.

This clonotype was seen only a few times. The rearrangement links TRBV28 to TRBJ2-7; D possibly corresponds to TRBD1 (6 bases). CDR1 is MDHEN, CDR2 SYDVKM, per germline. V shed 3 bases and J shed 2 bases, with 8 bases lying between them. This CDR3 has 13 residues. The CDR3 here is CASSFRGTYEQYF. As DNA, the CDR3 is TGTGCCAGCAGTTTTAGGGGGACCTACGAGCAGTACTTC. The variable domain in full, with the rest retrieved from reference TRBV28 and TRBJ2-7, is DVKVTQSSRYLVKRTGEKVFLECVQDMDHENMFWYRQDPGLGLRLIYFSYDVKMKEKGDIPEGYSVSREKKERFSLILESASTNQTSMYLCASSFRGTYEQYFGPGTRLTVT.

This clonotype was detected only a few times. This sequence joins TRBV13 and TRBJ2-7; TRBD1 or TRBD2 may be the D gene (5 bases each). V dropped 5 bases and J dropped 12 bases, with 17 bases sitting between them. The CDR3 runs 12 residues. Germline V gives CDR1 PRHDT, CDR2 FYEKMQ (reference sequence). The CDR3 nucleotides read TGTGCCAGCAGCCCCTCGGACTCAGGGCTGTACTTC. This translates into CASSPSDSGLYF.

This sequence joins TRBV11-2 and TRBJ1-1; D is unclear. The CDR3 has 11 residues. CDR1 is SGHAT, CDR2 FQNNGV, per germline. The germline V and J ends were trimmed by 1 base and 10 bases, with 7 bases remaining between them. The CDR3: CASSLGGVAFF. The CDR3 bases are TGTGCCAGCAGCTTAGGCGGGGTAGCTTTCTTT.

The chain has TRBV7-8 and TRBJ2-1, with D perhaps matching TRBD2 (6 bases). The CDR3 has 15 residues. Trimming removed 5 bases from V and 4 bases from J, with 15 bases in between. The germline CDR1 and CDR2 sequences are SGHVS and FQNEAQ. In DNA, the CDR3 is TGTGCCAGCAGCCAGGAAGCGGGTGGATACAATGAGCAGTTCTTC. Translating gives CASSQEAGGYNEQFF.

J is TRBJ2-1 and V is TRBV6-4; no clear D. The germline V and J ends were trimmed by 3 bases and 4 bases, with 7 bases remaining between them. Germline assignment: CDR1 MRHNA and CDR2 SNTAGT. The CDR3 length is 13 residues. The CDR3 DNA reads TGTGCCAGCAGTGATGGGAATTACAATGAGCAGTTCTTC. Protein: CASSDGNYNEQFF.

The chain employs TRBV7-9 and TRBJ1-4; the D is unclear. Trimming shortened V by 5 bases and J by 6 bases, and 10 bases separated the two germline ends. Germline V lookup: CDR1 SEHNR, CDR2 FQNEAQ (reference sequence). The length of the CDR3 is 13 residues. CDR3 coding DNA: TGTGCCAGCAGCCCGACCCGGGATGAAAAACTGTTTTTT. Protein: CASSPTRDEKLFF.

The chain combines TRBV7-3 with TRBJ2-2; no reliable D call. The CDR3 is made up of 12 amino acids. The germline V and J ends were trimmed by 5 bases and 5 bases, with 6 bases remaining between them. Germline CDR1 and CDR2: SGHTA and FQGTGA. Here the CDR3 DNA reads TGTGCCAGCAGCCATGGGACCGGGGAGCTGTTTTTT. Translated, it gives CASSHGTGELFF.

The chain is built from TRBV7-2 and TRBJ2-7, with a weak D call TRBD2 (5 bases). Germline CDR1 reads SGHTA; CDR2 reads FQGNSA. This CDR3 has 13 residues. Trimming took 3 bases from V and 3 from J, leaving 9 bases between them. The CDR3 coding sequence is TGTGCCAGCAGCTTCGAGCGGATCTACGAGCAGTACTTC. Residues: CASSFERIYEQYF.

The chain combines TRBV7-6 with TRBJ2-2; D may be TRBD1 (6 bases). Germline assignment: CDR1 SGHVS and CDR2 FNYEAQ. Trimming cost V 1 base and J 4 bases, with 13 bases left between them. The CDR3 consists of 16 residues. DNA for the CDR3: TGTGCCAGCAGCTTAGAATGGGCAGGGGTCACCGGGGAGCTGTTTTTT. Translation gives CASSLEWAGVTGELFF. Variable domain in full (rest from reference TRBV7-6 and TRBJ2-2): GAGVSQSPRYKVTKRGQDVALRCDPISGHVSLYWYRQALGQGPEFLTYFNYEAQQDKSGLPNDRFSAERPEGSISTLTIQRTEQRDSAMYRCASSLEWAGVTGELFFGEGSRLTVL.

This clonotype was seen a handful of times. The gene calls are TRBV28 and TRBJ2-7, with 8 nucleotides matching TRBD1. The germline V gene encodes CDR1 MDHEN and CDR2 SYDVKM. The trim removed 5 bases at V and 6 bases at J, leaving 9 bases unmatched. This CDR3 is 14 amino acids long. DNA of the CDR3: TGTGCCAGCAGTCCCCGGACAGGGAGAGGCGAGCAGTACTTC. It encodes CASSPRTGRGEQYF.

The rearrangement joins TRBV7-8 to TRBJ1-4, with D uncertain. CDR1 SGHVS and CDR2 FQNEAQ come from the germline V gene. This CDR3 has 18 amino acids. The V and J ends lost 7 bases and 0 bases respectively, with 21 bases between them. The CDR3 protein is CASTPGRVGKSTNEKLFF. The CDR3 DNA reads TGTGCCAGCACTCCCGGACGGGTTGGGAAATCAACTAATGAAAAACTGTTTTTT.

This clonotype was detected only a few times. V is TRBV5-1 and J is TRBJ2-1; 7 bases agree with TRBD1. V shed 0 bases, J shed 7 bases, and the junction held 7 bases outside the gene matches. Germline loops: CDR1 SGHRS, CDR2 YFSETQ. The CDR3 loop spans 15 amino acids. The CDR3 sequence: CASSLEGAGINEQFF. In nucleotides, the CDR3 is TGCGCCAGCAGCTTGGAGGGGGCTGGGATAAATGAGCAGTTCTTC.

The rearrangement joins TRBV7-9 to TRBJ1-4; D is undetermined. CDR1 is SEHNR and CDR2 is FQNEAQ in the germline V gene (reference sequence). The length of the CDR3 is 13 residues. Trimming removed 9 bases from V and 12 bases from J, with 20 bases in between. In DNA, the CDR3 is TGTGCCAGTTCGGCCAAAGGTTGGTCAGAACTGTTTTTT. It specifies CASSAKGWSELFF.

This clonotype was seen only a few times. The rearrangement links TRBV6-5 to TRBJ1-1; D gene unclear. From germline, CDR1 is MNHEY and CDR2 SVGAGI. V lost 2 bases and J lost 0, with 10 bases in between. The CDR3 covers 15 residues. CDR3 loop: CASSYIGYMNTEAFF. The DNA for the CDR3 is TGTGCCAGCAGTTACATCGGCTACATGAACACTGAAGCTTTCTTT.

The chain combines TRBV7-2 with TRBJ2-7, with D possibly called TRBD1 or TRBD2 (5 bases each). Germline assignment: CDR1 SGHTA and CDR2 FQGNSA. The CDR3 is 14 amino acids. Trimming cost V 5 bases and J 0 bases, with 11 bases left between them. The CDR3 here is CASSPWDGSYEQYF. Here the CDR3 DNA reads TGTGCCAGCAGCCCCTGGGACGGCTCCTACGAGCAGTACTTC. Full variable domain (rest looked up from reference TRBV7-2 and TRBJ2-7): GAGVSQSPSNKVTEKGKDVELRCDPISGHTALYWYRQSLGQGLEFLIYFQGNSAPDKSGLPSDRFSAERTGGSVSTLTIQRTQQEDSAVYLCASSPWDGSYEQYFGPGTRLTVT.

This clonotype was counted at least ten times. The genes are TRBV6-5 and TRBJ2-1; TRBD2 might be the D (6 bases). Looked up from germline, CDR1 is MNHEY and CDR2 is SVGAGI. The CDR3 consists of 14 residues. V dropped 6 bases and J dropped 8 bases, with 17 bases sitting between them. In nucleotides, the CDR3 is TGTGCCAGCAGGAGCGGCCTAAGGGAGGATGAGCAGTTCTTC. This gives the protein CASRSGLREDEQFF.

This clonotype was detected only a few times. CDR3 DNA: TGTGCCAGCAGCTTCTCCCTAGCGGAAACCGATACGCAGTATTTT. It translates to CASSFSLAETDTQYF. The chain uses TRBV7-8 and TRBJ2-3; 7 bases map to TRBD2. Germline V gene sequence: CDR1 SGHVS, CDR2 FQNEAQ. The CDR3 is 15 amino acids. The V gene end was trimmed by 3 bases and the J gene end by 6 bases; junction bases not matched to a gene: 9.

This clonotype was counted only a few times. This chain joins TRBV27 and TRBJ2-7; D possibly corresponds to TRBD1 (6 bases). From germline, CDR1 is MNHEY and CDR2 SMNVEV (reference sequence). This CDR3 is 13 amino acids long. Trimming shortened V by 8 bases and J by 3 bases, and 14 bases separated the two germline ends. CDR3 DNA sequence: TGTGCCAGCGCCGGGACAACCGTCTACGAGCAGTACTTC. The encoded protein is CASAGTTVYEQYF.

The table lists this clonotype with many counts. This sequence joins TRBV7-8 and TRBJ2-7, with D maybe TRBD1 (7 bases). Trimming pared 1 base from V and 5 bases from J, leaving 12 bases between. The CDR3 runs to 14 residues. The V gene's germline CDR1 is SGHVS and CDR2 FQNEAQ. CDR3 in DNA: TGTGCCAGCAGCTTAGTGGGCAGGGGGGACGAGCAGTACTTC. The encoded protein is CASSLVGRGDEQYF.

This clonotype was seen only a few times. CDR3 residues: CASSPTGSSTNEKLFF. Written as DNA, the CDR3 is TGTGCCAGCAGCCCCACCGGCAGCTCAACTAATGAAAAACTGTTTTTT. This chain links TRBV7-8 with TRBJ1-4; D ambiguous. Germline V CDR1 and CDR2: SGHVS, FQNEAQ. The CDR3 covers 16 residues. With 5 bases removed from V and 0 bases from J, the gap between germline ends came to 13 bases.

In this sample, this clonotype turned up a few times. The rearrangement joins TRBV4-3 to TRBJ1-1; D is unresolved. Trimming took 2 bases from V and 5 from J, leaving 9 bases between them. CDR3 length equals 13 residues. CDR1 is LGHNA, CDR2 YSLEER, per germline. The CDR3 reads CASSQILETEAFF. The CDR3 DNA reads TGCGCCAGCAGCCAAATTCTTGAAACTGAAGCTTTCTTT.

This clonotype is a singleton in its sample. This sequence joins TRBV10-3 and TRBJ1-6; D gene unclear. The CDR3 extends over 14 amino acids. Trimming removed 3 bases at V and 5 bases at J, with 8 bases between. Germline V gene data show CDR1 as ENHRY and CDR2 as SYGVKD. The CDR3: CAISDPHDNSPLHF. CDR3 in DNA: TGTGCCATCAGTGATCCGCATGATAATTCACCCCTCCACTTT.